This TCR beta chain was recorded in a study of memory CD4+ T cells and cytomegalovirus serostatus. For the study at large: Of the healthy Belgian adults, 9 were CMV seropositive and 20 to 30 seronegative. Broader study findings: Repertoires predicted CMV serostatus with median bootstrapped AUC of 0.95.

To note about this clone: Its matching antigen is unknown.

The CDR3 covers 13 residues. The germline CDR1 and CDR2 sequences are SGHNT and YYREEE (reference sequence). V was trimmed by 2 bases and J by 1 base, leaving 7 bases between them. Clones were read by immunoSEQ multiplex PCR, and TCRdb kept only the in-frame ones, dropping some. The sample shows tens of thousands of clones, approximately 84% of them seen only once. Single viable CD3+CD4+CD8-CD45RO+ cells were sorted as the memory CD4+ T cells. CD4+ T cells were isolated by positive magnetic selection. This chain links TRBV5-4 with TRBJ2-7; D gene unclear. The sequenced material came from memory CD4+ T cells from blood. The sequence derives from an adult in good health and CMV-seronegative. CDR3 in amino acids: CASSFPPSYEQYF. CDR3 in DNA: TGTGCCAGCAGCTTCCCTCCATCCTACGAGCAGTACTTC.